This T cell receptor (beta chain) derives from a study of cytomegalovirus exposure and HLA in healthy donors. It was with 60 Vbeta and 13 Jbeta primers that the PCR ran. Clones were read by immunoSEQ multiplex PCR, and TCRdb kept only the in-frame ones, dropping some. The data hold 85,000 to 100,000 clones, with around 64% observed a single time. The CDR3 is made up of 14 amino acids. The V segment lost 3 bases and the J segment 5 bases; nucleotides outside the gene matches: 6. CDR1 and CDR2 (germline): SGHTA, FQGNSA. In regard to this clone: As yet, its antigen is unknown.

Regarding the study as a whole: TCR beta chain V- and J-gene trimming was linked, in a later analysis, to a missense variant in DCLRE1C.

What was sequenced was PBMCs. The origin of this receptor is a human donor in good health. V gene TRBV7-2 combines with J gene TRBJ2-5, with 7 nucleotides matching TRBD1. CDR3 sequence (DNA): TGTGCCAGCAGCTTTGACAGGGTGGACGAGACCCAGTACTTC. This gives the protein CASSFDRVDETQYF.